This TCR beta chain emerged from a study of blood T cell repertoires in COVID-19. Study background: PBMCs, B-cell-depleted T cells, or T cells were the source of the cDNA or gDNA that made up the material.

Trimming left V 6 bases short and J 0 bases short, with 12 bases between. The germline gives CDR1 LNHDA, CDR2 SQIVND (reference sequence). The length of the CDR3 is 16 residues. Per the study methods: The assay estimated nucleated cells by amplifying reference gene primers. Profiling relied on immunoSEQ multiplex PCR, and the TCRdb table lists in-frame clones only, not all of them. V, J and clone size are taken as reported in that table, and D and trimming were inferred from the DNA itself. In the table there are more than 60,000 clones, 90% of which are singletons. The material sequenced was peripheral blood. This rearrangement joins TRBV19 to TRBJ1-6; perhaps TRBD1 as D (6 bases). The sequence derives from a man in his fifties with acute or convalescent COVID-19. CDR3 nucleotides: TGTGCCAGTAGGACAGGATCGAGCTCCTATAATTCACCCCTCCACTTT. It codes for CASRTGSSSYNSPLHF.